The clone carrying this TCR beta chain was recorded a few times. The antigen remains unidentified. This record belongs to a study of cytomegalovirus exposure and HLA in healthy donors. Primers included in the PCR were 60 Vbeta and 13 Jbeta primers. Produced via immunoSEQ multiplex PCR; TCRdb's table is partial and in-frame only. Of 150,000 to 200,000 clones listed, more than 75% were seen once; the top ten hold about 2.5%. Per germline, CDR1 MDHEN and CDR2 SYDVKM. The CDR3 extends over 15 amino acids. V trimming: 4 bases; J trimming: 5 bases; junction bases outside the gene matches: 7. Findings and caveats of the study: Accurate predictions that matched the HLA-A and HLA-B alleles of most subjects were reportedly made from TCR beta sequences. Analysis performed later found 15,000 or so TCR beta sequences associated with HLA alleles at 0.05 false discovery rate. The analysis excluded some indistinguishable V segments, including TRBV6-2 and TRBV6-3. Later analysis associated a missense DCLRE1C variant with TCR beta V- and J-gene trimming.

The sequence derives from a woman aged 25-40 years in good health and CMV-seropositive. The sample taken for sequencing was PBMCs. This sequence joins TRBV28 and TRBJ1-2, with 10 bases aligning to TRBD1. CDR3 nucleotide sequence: TGTGCCAGCAGTTCCGGGGACAGGGGTTTATATGGCTACACCTTC. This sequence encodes CASSSGDRGLYGYTF.